The rows below give T cell receptor beta chains drawn from one sample of a study of T cells in Graves' hyperthyroidism and ophthalmopathy. TCRdb recomputed calls from the multiplex PCR reads with MiXCR, one row per CDR3 protein. Of 300,000 to 400,000 distinct CDR3 sequences in the sample, about 21% are singletons; the top ten hold 50%. Sequences were obtained from blood. The receptors were gathered from a woman aged 50 to 60 with Graves' hyperthyroidism. Both conserved end residues are part of each CDR3. A D gene is named only where the DNA matches it firmly. Not every row has a clone size; where given, it reads once, few, many or a size class.

V	J	D	size	DNA	CDR3
TRBV28	TRBJ1-5	-	many	TGTGCCAGCAAAACAGGTAGCAATCAGCCCCAGCATTTT	CASKTGSNQPQHF
TRBV12-3/TRBV12-4	TRBJ2-3	-	many	TGTGCCAGCAGTTTTACGGGAGCGGGCACAGATACGCAGTATTTT	CASSFTGAGTDTQYF
TRBV30	TRBJ2-7	-	-	TGTGCCTGGAGGAAACCAGGGGAAGGGCAGTACTTC	CAWRKPGEGQYF
TRBV30	TRBJ2-7	TRBD1	many	TGTGCCTGGAGCCAATCTACGGGACAGGAGCAGTACTTC	CAWSQSTGQEQYF
TRBV24-1	TRBJ2-3	-	-	TGTGCCACCAGGTTAGGGGGTTCGGCAGATACGCAGTATTTT	CATRLGGSADTQYF
TRBV18	TRBJ1-5	-	many	TGTGCCAGCTCGTCCGGGACGCGCAATCAGCCCCAGCATTTT	CASSSGTRNQPQHF
TRBV24-1	TRBJ2-2	-	-	TGTGCCACCAGTGATTATAAGAGGGTCGGGGAGCTGTTTTTT	CATSDYKRVGELFF
TRBV12-3/TRBV12-4	TRBJ2-4	-	-	TGTGCCAGCAGTTCGTGGGGGAAAAACATTCAGTACTTC	CASSSWGKNIQYF
TRBV6-1	TRBJ1-2	TRBD1	few	TGTGCCAGCAGTCCGGACAGGGTAGGGTACTATGGCTACACCTTC	CASSPDRVGYYGYTF
TRBV19	TRBJ1-2	TRBD1	-	TGTGCCACTACGACAGGGGCGGATCGTGGCTACACCTTC	CATTTGADRGYTF
TRBV20-1	TRBJ1-5	-	few	TGCAGTGCTATAGGAGGGGCTAATCAGCCCCAGCATTTT	CSAIGGANQPQHF
TRBV3-1	TRBJ2-7	-	many	TGTGCCAGCAGCCAAGATCTGCGGGTTCTGGACGAGCAGTACTTC	CASSQDLRVLDEQYF
TRBV6-5	TRBJ2-7	-	many	TGTGCCAGCAGTTACTCGAAAGCGGTACCGCTCGTCTACGAGCAGTACTTC	CASSYSKAVPLVYEQYF
TRBV7-2	TRBJ2-3	-	many	TGTGCCAGCAGCTTAGTTATCGGCCGACATACGGGTACGCAGTATTTT	CASSLVIGRHTGTQYF
TRBV28	TRBJ1-2	-	-	TGTGCCAGCAGTTTCCAACAGGCTCCCTATGGCTACACCTTC	CASSFQQAPYGYTF
TRBV9	TRBJ2-1	-	-	TGTGCCAGCAGCGTAGCCGGACATCACAATGAGCAGTTCTTC	CASSVAGHHNEQFF